This record concerns one T cell receptor beta chain sequence. This entry belongs to a study of cytomegalovirus exposure and HLA in healthy donors. V was cut by 4 bases and J by 0 bases, with 10 bases left in between. The CDR3 contains 14 residues. The germline CDR1 and CDR2 sequences are SGHKS and YYEKEE (reference sequence). The PCR contained 60 Vbeta and 13 Jbeta primers. TCRdb's table, derived via immunoSEQ multiplex PCR, lists solely in-frame clones and lacks some. The top ten clones hold more than 2.5% of a sample with over 150,000 clones, over 60% of them seen once. The sample comprised PBMCs. The chain has TRBV5-5 and TRBJ1-1; no clear D gene. The sequence came from a woman aged 25 to 39 in good health and CMV-seronegative. This chain's CDR3 is CASSPGGLNTEAFF. The CDR3 DNA reads TGTGCCAGCAGCCCGGGTGGTCTGAACACTGAAGCTTTCTTT. The variable domain in full, completed from reference TRBV5-5 and TRBJ1-1, reads DAGVTQSPTHLIKTRGQQVTLRCSPISGHKSVSWYQQVLGQGPQFIFQYYEKEERGRGNFPDRFSARQFPNYSSELNVNALLLGDSALYLCASSPGGLNTEAFFGQGTRLTVV.